The entry below gives a single T cell receptor (beta chain) sequence along with its context. Its specificity is not known. Each library that profiled naive CD8 cells came from roughly 20,000 to 1,000,000 sorted cells with 10%, 30% or 50% RNA. TCRdb used MiXCR to reprocess the PCR reads, holding one entry per CDR3 protein. The sample yields 250,000 to 350,000 distinct CDR3 sequences, about 20% seen once. Per germline, CDR1 SGHAT and CDR2 FQDESV (reference sequence). The CDR3 covers 13 residues. The germline V and J ends were trimmed by 3 bases and 2 bases, with 8 bases remaining between them. This entry comes from a study of molecular identifiers for immune sequencing clone quantification. Study results and caveats: Jurkat TCR RNA spiked in from one cell (amid 800,000 to 1,000,000 naive cells) was reportedly detectable. Clone sizes could be underestimated for highly expanded clones when identical TCR molecules share a barcode. Beyond 20 RNA copies, clones held over 98% of effector molecules, compared with under 1% in naive cells.

This sequence joins TRBV11-1 and TRBJ2-7, with a possible D match to TRBD2 (6 bases). The clonotype originates from a human donor in good health. Some libraries in this study had Jurkat cell RNA spiked in. The material sequenced was naive CD8+ T cells from blood, with Jurkat cell RNA spiked in. As to subset: FACS-sorted CD8+CD4-CCR7+CD45RA+ naive T cells. CDR3 sequence: CASSFREPYEQYF. The DNA for the CDR3 is TGTGCCAGCAGCTTCCGGGAGCCCTACGAGCAGTACTTC.